This T cell receptor beta chain appears in the sequencing data of a study of cytomegalovirus exposure and HLA in healthy donors. Despite likely unrecorded immune exposures, the donors were nominally healthy at the time of sampling. The PCR made use of 60 Vbeta and 13 Jbeta primers. TCRdb's table, derived via immunoSEQ multiplex PCR, lists solely in-frame clones and lacks some. This repertoire shows about 87,000 clones, less than 10% found once; its top ten account for under 3%. This TCR came from a man aged 45-65 years in good health and CMV-seronegative. The sequencing sample was made of PBMCs.

DNA for the CDR3: TGTGCCAGCTCATCCCGGGACTCAGATCAGCCCCAGCATTTT. This codes for CASSSRDSDQPQHF. The chain links TRBV18 to TRBJ1-5; possible D gene TRBD1, 5 bases. Trimming removed 5 bases at V and 5 bases at J, with 13 bases between. Germline CDR1 reads KGHSH; CDR2 reads LQKENI. This CDR3 contains 14 residues.